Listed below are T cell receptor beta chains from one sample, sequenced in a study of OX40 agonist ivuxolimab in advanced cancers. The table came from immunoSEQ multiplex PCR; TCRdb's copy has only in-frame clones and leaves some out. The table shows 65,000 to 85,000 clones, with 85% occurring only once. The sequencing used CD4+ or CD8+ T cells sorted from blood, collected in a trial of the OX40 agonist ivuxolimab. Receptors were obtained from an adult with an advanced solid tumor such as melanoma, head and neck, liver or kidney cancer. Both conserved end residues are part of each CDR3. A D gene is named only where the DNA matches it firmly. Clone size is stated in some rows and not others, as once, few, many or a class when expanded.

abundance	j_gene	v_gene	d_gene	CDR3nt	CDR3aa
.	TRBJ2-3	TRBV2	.	TGTGCCAGCAGTGAAGGCAGACCTAGCACAGATACGCAGTATTTT	CASSEGRPSTDTQYF
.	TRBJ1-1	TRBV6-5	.	TGTGCCAGCAGTTACTCAAACAGGGTGAACACTGAAGCTTTCTTT	CASSYSNRVNTEAFF
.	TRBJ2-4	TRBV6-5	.	TGTGCCAGCACCGCACTACAGGGAGCCAAAAACATTCAGTACTTC	CASTALQGAKNIQYF
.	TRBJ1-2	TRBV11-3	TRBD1	TGTGCCAGCAGCTTAGCGAGGGACAGGGCTAACTATGGCTACACCTTC	CASSLARDRANYGYTF
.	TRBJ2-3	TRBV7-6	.	TGTGCCAGCAGCCCTAATAGCGGAGATACGCAGTATTTT	CASSPNSGDTQYF
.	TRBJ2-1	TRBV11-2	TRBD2	TGTGCCAGCAGCACCATAGCGGGCCTCTCCTACAATGAGCAGTTCTTC	CASSTIAGLSYNEQFF
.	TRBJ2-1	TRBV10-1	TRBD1	TGCGCCAGCGCACCGGGACAGGGATACAATGAGCAGTTCTTC	CASAPGQGYNEQFF
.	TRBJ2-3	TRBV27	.	TGTGCCAGCAGTTTCTCCCAGGGTGGAACAGATACGCAGTATTTT	CASSFSQGGTDTQYF
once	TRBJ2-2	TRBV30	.	TGTGCCTGCCCTCGGGGGAGATTGGCCGGGGAGCTGTTTTTT	CACPRGRLAGELFF
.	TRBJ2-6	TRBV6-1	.	TGTGCCAGCAGTGAAGCGGGTCGAGGCGCTGGGGCCAACGTCCCGACTTTC	CASSEAGRGAGANVPTF
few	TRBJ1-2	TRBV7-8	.	TGTGCCAGCAGCTTAGCGGGGGGTAGCAATCGCTACACCTTC	CASSLAGGSNRYTF
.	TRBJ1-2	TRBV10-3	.	TGTGCCATCAGTGACCCGGCCCTGGAGGGTGGCTACACCTTC	CAISDPALEGGYTF
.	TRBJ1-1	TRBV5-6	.	TGTGCCAGCAGCTTGCAGGGGAACACTGAAGCTTTCTTT	CASSLQGNTEAFF
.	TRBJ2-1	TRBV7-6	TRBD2	TGTGCCAGCAGCCCCTACCCCGGGGGGAATGAGCAGTTCTTC	CASSPYPGGNEQFF
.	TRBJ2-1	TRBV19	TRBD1	TGTGCCAGTAGTAGGGGGACAGTGGTGTACAATGAGCAGTTCTTC	CASSRGTVVYNEQFF
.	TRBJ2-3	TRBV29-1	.	TGCAGCACTGACTCGGCCCCAGGAGGGGGCACAGATACGCAGTATTTT	CSTDSAPGGGTDTQYF
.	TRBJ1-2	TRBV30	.	TGTGCCTGGAGTGAAGGGCGCACAGAACATGGCTACACCTTC	CAWSEGRTEHGYTF
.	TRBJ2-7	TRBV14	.	TGTGCCAGCAGCCAATCCCAGGTTTTTGGATACGAGCAGTACTTC	CASSQSQVFGYEQYF
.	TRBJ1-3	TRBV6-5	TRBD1	TGTGCCAGCAGTTCCTCGCACAGGGGGCTTGGAAACACCATATATTTT	CASSSSHRGLGNTIYF
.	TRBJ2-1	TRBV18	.	TGTGCCAGCTCACTCCGGGACAAGGACCGGGCCGGCTCCTACAATGAGCAGTTCTTC	CASSLRDKDRAGSYNEQFF
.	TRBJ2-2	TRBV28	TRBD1	TGTGCCAGCAGTGTGGGACAGTCTACCGGGGAGCTGTTTTTT	CASSVGQSTGELFF
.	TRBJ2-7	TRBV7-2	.	TGTGCCAGCAGCTTAGCGGACTACTCTTCCTACGAGCAGTACTTC	CASSLADYSSYEQYF
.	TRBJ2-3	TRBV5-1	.	TGCGCCAGCAGCTTGGGTCTACTAGCAGTCACAGATACGCAGTATTTT	CASSLGLLAVTDTQYF
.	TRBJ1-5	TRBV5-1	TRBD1	TGCGCCAGCAGCCCACAGGGGAGGGAGCCCCAGCATTTT	CASSPQGREPQHF
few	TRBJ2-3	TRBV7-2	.	TGTGCCAGCAGCTTAGCAAAAGATACGCAGTATTTT	CASSLAKDTQYF
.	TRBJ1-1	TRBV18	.	TGTGCCAGCTCAGCAATCACAGTGAGGACTGAAGCTTTCTTT	CASSAITVRTEAFF
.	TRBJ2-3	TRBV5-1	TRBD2	TGCGCCAGCAGCTTGGGAGCGGGGGGGCTCGATACGCAGTATTTT	CASSLGAGGLDTQYF
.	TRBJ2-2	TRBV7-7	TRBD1	TGTGCCAGCAGCACCTCAGGGACAGTTAACACCGGGGAGCTGTTTTTT	CASSTSGTVNTGELFF
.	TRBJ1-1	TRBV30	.	TGTGCCTGGAGTGTTAGCAGGTCCGGGGTGAACACTGAAGCTTTCTTT	CAWSVSRSGVNTEAFF
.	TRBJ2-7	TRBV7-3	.	TGTGCCAGCAGCTTATACGGAGGGGGCCCCACGGGCTCCTACGAGCAGTACTTC	CASSLYGGGPTGSYEQYF
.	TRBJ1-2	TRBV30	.	TGTGCCTGGAGTGTACGGGCAAACTATGGCTACACCTTC	CAWSVRANYGYTF
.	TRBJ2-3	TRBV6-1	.	TGTGCCAGCAGTGTCCCGGTGCTTTCTACGCAGTATTTT	CASSVPVLSTQYF
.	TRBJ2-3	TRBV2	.	TGTGCCATCGGCATGCGGCAGGCCGCAGATACGCAGTATTTT	CAIGMRQAADTQYF
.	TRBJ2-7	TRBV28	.	TGTGCCAGCTTGCTTCGAGGGACCTACGAGCAGTACTTC	CASLLRGTYEQYF
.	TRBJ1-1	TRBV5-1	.	TGCGCCAGCAGCTCGAAAGGGGAATTCACTGAAGCTTTCTTT	CASSSKGEFTEAFF
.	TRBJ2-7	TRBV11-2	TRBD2	TGTGCCAGCAGCACCCTAGCGGGATCTTACGAGCAGTACTTC	CASSTLAGSYEQYF
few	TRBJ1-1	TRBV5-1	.	TGCGCCAGCAGAGAGAACACTGAAGCTTTCTTT	CASRENTEAFF
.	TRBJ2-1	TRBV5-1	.	TGCGCCAGCAGCCCCGGGTACGGGCAGATGAGTGAGCAGTTCTTC	CASSPGYGQMSEQFF
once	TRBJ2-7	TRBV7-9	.	TGTGCCAGCAGCTTAGGTAAATTCGGACGGAAGACAACCTACGAGCAGTACTTC	CASSLGKFGRKTTYEQYF
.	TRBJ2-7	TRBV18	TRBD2	TGTGCCAGCTCACCACCCGGGACTAGCGGTTACGAGCAGTACTTC	CASSPPGTSGYEQYF
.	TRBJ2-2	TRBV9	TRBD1	TGTGCCAGCACCTCTACTTCGGGACAGAGGGTTAGCGGGGAGCTGTTTTTT	CASTSTSGQRVSGELFF
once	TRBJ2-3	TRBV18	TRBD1	TGTGCCAGCTCACCAAGGGGACAGGGGCGCCCAGATACGCAGTATTTT	CASSPRGQGRPDTQYF
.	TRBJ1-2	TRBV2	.	TGTGCCAGCAGGTCAATATCTAACTATGGCTACACCTTC	CASRSISNYGYTF
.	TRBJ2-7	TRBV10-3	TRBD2	TGTGCCATCAGTGAGTCGAGAAGCGGGAGGGCCTACGAGCAGTACTTC	CAISESRSGRAYEQYF
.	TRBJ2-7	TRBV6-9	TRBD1	TGTGCCAGCAGTTCCGGGACAGGGGCCGAGCAGTACTTC	CASSSGTGAEQYF
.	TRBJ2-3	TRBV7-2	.	TGTGCCAGCAGTCTAGACTGGACAGATACGCAGTATTTT	CASSLDWTDTQYF
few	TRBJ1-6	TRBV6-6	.	TGTGCCAGCAGTTACTCGTGGGGGCAAGATTCACCCCTCCACTTT	CASSYSWGQDSPLHF
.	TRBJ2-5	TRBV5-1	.	TGCGCCAGCAGCTTGCAGGGGATGGAGACCCAGTACTTC	CASSLQGMETQYF
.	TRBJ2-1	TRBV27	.	TGTGCCAGCGTCCATCTACTTAGAAATGAGCAGTTCTTC	CASVHLLRNEQFF
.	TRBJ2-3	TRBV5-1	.	TGCGCCAGCAGCTCGATGGGGCTTAACACAGATACGCAGTATTTT	CASSSMGLNTDTQYF
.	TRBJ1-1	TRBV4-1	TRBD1	TGCGCCAGCAGCCAGACGCAGACGGGACAGCCAACGGCTTTCTTT	CASSQTQTGQPTAFF
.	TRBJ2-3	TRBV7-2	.	TGTGCCAGCAGCCGCCAAGCGGTTAGCACAGATACGCAGTATTTT	CASSRQAVSTDTQYF